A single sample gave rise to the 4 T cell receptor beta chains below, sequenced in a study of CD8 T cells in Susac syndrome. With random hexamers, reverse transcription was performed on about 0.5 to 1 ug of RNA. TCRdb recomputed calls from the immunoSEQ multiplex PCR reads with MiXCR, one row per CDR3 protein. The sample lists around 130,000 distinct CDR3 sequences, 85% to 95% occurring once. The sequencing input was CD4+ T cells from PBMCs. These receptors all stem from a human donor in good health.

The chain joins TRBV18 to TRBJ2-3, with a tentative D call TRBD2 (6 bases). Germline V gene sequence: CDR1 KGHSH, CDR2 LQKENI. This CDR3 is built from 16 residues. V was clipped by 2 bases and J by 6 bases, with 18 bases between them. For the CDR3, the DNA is TGTGCCAGCTCACCATCCCGGGGGACGGCGGGGGATACGCAGTATTTT. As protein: CASSPSRGTAGDTQYF.

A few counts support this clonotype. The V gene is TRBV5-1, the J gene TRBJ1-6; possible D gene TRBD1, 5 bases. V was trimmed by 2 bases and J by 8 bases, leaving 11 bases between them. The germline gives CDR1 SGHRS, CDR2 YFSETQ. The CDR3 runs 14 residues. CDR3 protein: CASSFTGADSPLHF. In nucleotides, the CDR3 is TGCGCCAGCAGCTTCACAGGAGCCGATTCACCCCTCCACTTT.

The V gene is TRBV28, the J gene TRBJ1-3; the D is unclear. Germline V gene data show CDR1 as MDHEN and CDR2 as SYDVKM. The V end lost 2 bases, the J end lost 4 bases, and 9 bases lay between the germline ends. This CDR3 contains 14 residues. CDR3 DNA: TGTGCCAGCAGTTTAATCCAGGCAGGAAACACCATATATTTT. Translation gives CASSLIQAGNTIYF.

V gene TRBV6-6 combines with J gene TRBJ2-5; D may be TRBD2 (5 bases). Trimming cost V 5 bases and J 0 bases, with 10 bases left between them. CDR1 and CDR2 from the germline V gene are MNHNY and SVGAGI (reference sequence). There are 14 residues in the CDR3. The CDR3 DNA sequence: TGTGCCAGCAGTGGCCCGGGAAACCAAGAGACCCAGTACTTC. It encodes CASSGPGNQETQYF.